Sequencing of this T cell receptor beta chain was carried out in a study of shared clonotypes between healthy human individuals. The wider study: Three men and a couple of women, aged 18 to 49, were donors. Findings and caveats of the study: Naive subsets usually exceeded memory subsets in estimated richness.

For sorted subsets, about 0.2 ug DNA per replicate equaled about 27,000 T cell genomes. The method was immunoSEQ multiplex PCR; TCRdb's version includes in-frame clones alone and lacks a portion of them. The sample carries 640,000 or so clones, 72% recorded once. J gave up 4 bases and V 5 bases, and 11 bases lay outside the gene matches. Germline CDR1 is SGHTA and CDR2 is FQGNSA. This CDR3 region has 18 residues. In this sample, this clone turned up once. Its antigen remains unidentified. The TCR was taken from a woman in her twenties or thirties in good health. This chain joins TRBV7-2 and TRBJ2-1; 13 bases align to TRBD2. Material: memory CD4+ T cells sorted from blood. Described subset: CD45RA-negative fraction. The DNA of the CDR3 is TGTGCCAGCAGCAACCAACCGGGACTAGCGGGAAGATACAATGAGCAGTTCTTC. This sequence encodes CASSNQPGLAGRYNEQFF. The full variable domain, with the rest looked up from reference TRBV7-2 and TRBJ2-1, is GAGVSQSPSNKVTEKGKDVELRCDPISGHTALYWYRQSLGQGLEFLIYFQGNSAPDKSGLPSDRFSAERTGGSVSTLTIQRTQQEDSAVYLCASSNQPGLAGRYNEQFFGPGTRLTVL.